This T cell receptor beta chain comes out of a study of shared clonotypes between healthy human individuals. This clone was counted between two and nine times. Some clones are missing from TCRdb's copy, which holds only in-frame ones; the method was immunoSEQ multiplex PCR. The data show 950,000 to 1,100,000 clones, 70% to 80% seen once. Germline V gene sequence: CDR1 LNHDA, CDR2 SQIVND (reference sequence). The CDR3 is 15 residues long. Trimming took off 5 bases at V and 2 bases at J, with 13 bases between the two ends. The sequence derives from a man aged 18-30 years in good health. Some clones in this sample may be carry-over from other donors' samples. The V call is TRBV19, the J call TRBJ1-5; perhaps TRBD1 as D (5 bases). What was sequenced was memory CD4+ T cells from PBMCs. Subset in this sample: CD45RA-negative fraction. CDR3: CASSGIGGGNQPQHF. In DNA form, the CDR3 reads TGTGCCAGTAGTGGGATCGGAGGGGGCAATCAGCCCCAGCATTTT.